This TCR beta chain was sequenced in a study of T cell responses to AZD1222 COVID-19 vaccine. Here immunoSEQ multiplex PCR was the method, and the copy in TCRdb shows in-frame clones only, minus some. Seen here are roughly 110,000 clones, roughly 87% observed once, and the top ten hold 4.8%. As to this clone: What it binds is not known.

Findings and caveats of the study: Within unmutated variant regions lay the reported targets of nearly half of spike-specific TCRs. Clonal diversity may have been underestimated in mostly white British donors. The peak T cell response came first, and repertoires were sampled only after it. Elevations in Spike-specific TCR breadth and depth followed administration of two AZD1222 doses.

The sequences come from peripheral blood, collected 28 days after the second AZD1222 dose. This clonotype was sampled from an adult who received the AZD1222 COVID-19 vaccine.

CDR3 DNA sequence: TGCAGCGTTGATCCCAGCACAGATACGCAGTATTTT. Amino acid sequence: CSVDPSTDTQYF. The J gene is TRBJ2-3, the V gene TRBV29-1; D unresolved. V dropped 3 bases and J dropped 0 bases, with 4 bases sitting between them. Germline assignment: CDR1 SQVTM and CDR2 ANQGSEA. The CDR3 contains 12 residues.